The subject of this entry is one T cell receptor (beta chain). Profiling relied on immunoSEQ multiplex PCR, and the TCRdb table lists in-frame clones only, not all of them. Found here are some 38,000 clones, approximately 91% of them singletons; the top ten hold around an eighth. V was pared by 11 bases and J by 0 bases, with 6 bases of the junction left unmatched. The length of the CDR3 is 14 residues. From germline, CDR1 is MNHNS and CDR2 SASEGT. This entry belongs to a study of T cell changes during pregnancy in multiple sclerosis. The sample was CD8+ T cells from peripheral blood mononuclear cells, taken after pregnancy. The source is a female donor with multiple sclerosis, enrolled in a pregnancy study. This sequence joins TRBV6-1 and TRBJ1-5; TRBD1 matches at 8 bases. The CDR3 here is CAASRGLSNQPQHF. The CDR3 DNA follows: TGTGCCGCGTCCAGGGGGCTTAGCAATCAGCCCCAGCATTTT.